The source of this TCR beta chain is a study of blood T cells in healthy people across ages. Findings and caveats of the study: Measured against age, TCR beta diversity per million T cells decreased in a roughly linear manner.

Combining a sample-barcoded 5' primer with a J-beta primer mix, a second PCR ran for roughly 7 to 12 cycles. Each of the cDNA molecules was tagged by a template-switch adaptor with 12 random nucleotides. Using its own MiXCR run on the 5' RACE reads, TCRdb lists one record per CDR3 protein. The repertoire holds about 1,500,000 distinct CDR3 sequences, about 30% seen once, with 7.7% in the top ten. Per the germline V gene, CDR1 is SEHNR and CDR2 is FQNEAQ (reference sequence). V lost 4 bases, J lost 3 bases, and 16 bases lay in between. The CDR3 extends over 15 amino acids. Details on this clonotype: Its antigen is unidentified.

Sequencing was performed on blood. The chain uses TRBV7-9 and TRBJ2-7; tentative D call: TRBD2 (5 bases). The receptor comes from a woman aged 25 to 39 in good health. Here the CDR3 reads CASSWVGAANYEQYF. The CDR3 DNA sequence: TGTGCCAGCAGCTGGGTCGGAGCGGCGAACTACGAGCAGTACTTC.